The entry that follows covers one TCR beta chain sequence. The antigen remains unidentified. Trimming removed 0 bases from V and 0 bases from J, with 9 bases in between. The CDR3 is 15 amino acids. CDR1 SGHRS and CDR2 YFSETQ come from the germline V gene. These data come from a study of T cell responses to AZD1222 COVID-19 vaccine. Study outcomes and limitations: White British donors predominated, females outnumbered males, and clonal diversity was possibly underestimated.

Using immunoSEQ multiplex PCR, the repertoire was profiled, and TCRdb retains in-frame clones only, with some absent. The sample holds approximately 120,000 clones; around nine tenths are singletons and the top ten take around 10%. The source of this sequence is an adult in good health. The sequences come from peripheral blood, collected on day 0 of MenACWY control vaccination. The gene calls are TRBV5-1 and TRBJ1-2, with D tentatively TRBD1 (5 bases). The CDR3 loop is CASSLESGSNYGYTF. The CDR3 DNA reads TGCGCCAGCAGCTTGGAGTCAGGGTCTAACTATGGCTACACCTTC.